This T cell receptor beta chain was retrieved from a study of blood T cell repertoires in COVID-19. In the study overall: Italy, Spain and the United States were the sources of the convalescent and acute COVID-19 samples. PBMCs, B-cell-depleted T cells, or T cells were the source of the cDNA or gDNA that made up the material.

Authors' methods: From reference gene primer amplification, estimates of nucleated cell counts were derived. Using immunoSEQ multiplex PCR, the repertoire was profiled, and TCRdb retains in-frame clones only, with some absent. That table is the source of V, J and clone size, and D and trimming were worked out from the DNA. This table has about 160,000 clones, almost 85% appearing once. This clone has a handful of counts. After removal of 5 bases from V and 7 bases from J, the junction contained 3 bases not matched to a gene. The germline CDR1 and CDR2 sequences are SGHTS and YDEGEE. This CDR3 is 13 amino acids long.

V usage is TRBV5-8 and J usage is TRBJ2-1, with TRBD1 identical over 10 bases. Sequences were obtained from peripheral blood. The TCR was taken from a man aged 18 to 30 with active or convalescent COVID-19. CDR3 region: CASRWDRGNEQFF. CDR3 sequence (DNA): TGTGCCAGCAGGTGGGACAGGGGTAATGAGCAGTTCTTC.